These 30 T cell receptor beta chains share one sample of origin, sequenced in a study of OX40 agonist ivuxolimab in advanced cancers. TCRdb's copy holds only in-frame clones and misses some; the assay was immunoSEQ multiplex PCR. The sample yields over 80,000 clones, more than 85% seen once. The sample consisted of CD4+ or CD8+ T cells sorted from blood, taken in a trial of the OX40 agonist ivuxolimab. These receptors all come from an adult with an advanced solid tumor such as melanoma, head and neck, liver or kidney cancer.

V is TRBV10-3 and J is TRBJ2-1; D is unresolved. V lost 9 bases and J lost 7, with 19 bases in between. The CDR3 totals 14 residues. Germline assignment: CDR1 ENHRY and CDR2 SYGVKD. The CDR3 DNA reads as TGTGCCATATCAAACTGGGTTTTCTTGAATGAGCAGTTCTTC. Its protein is CAISNWVFLNEQFF.

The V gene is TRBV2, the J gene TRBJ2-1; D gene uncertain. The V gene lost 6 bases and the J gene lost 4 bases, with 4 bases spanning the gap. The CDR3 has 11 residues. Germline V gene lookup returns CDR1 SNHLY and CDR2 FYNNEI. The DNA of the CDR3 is TGTGCCAGCAGGGATTACAATGAGCAGTTCTTC. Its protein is CASRDYNEQFF.

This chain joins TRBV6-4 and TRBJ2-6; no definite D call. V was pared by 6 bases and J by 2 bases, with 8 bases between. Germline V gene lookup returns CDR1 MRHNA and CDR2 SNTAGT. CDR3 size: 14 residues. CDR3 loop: CASSPRAGANVLTF. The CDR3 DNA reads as TGTGCCAGCAGCCCTAGGGCTGGGGCCAACGTCCTGACTTTC.

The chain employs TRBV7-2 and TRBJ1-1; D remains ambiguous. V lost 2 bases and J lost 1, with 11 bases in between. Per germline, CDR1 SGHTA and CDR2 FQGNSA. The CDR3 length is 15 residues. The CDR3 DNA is TGTGCCAGCAGCTTATCCCCCTATTCGAACACTGAAGCTTTCTTT. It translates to CASSLSPYSNTEAFF.

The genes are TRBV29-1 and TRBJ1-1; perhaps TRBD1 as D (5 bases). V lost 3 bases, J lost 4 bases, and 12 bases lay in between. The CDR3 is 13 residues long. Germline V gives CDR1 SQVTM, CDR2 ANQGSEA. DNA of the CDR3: TGCAGCGTTGAGGGCTTCAGGGCCACTGAAGCTTTCTTT. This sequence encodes CSVEGFRATEAFF. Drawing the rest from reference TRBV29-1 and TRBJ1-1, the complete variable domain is SAVISQKPSRDICQRGTSLTIQCQVDSQVTMMFWYRQQPGQSLTLIATANQGSEATYESGFVIDKFPISRPNLTFSTLTVSNMSPEDSSIYLCSVEGFRATEAFFGQGTRLTVV.

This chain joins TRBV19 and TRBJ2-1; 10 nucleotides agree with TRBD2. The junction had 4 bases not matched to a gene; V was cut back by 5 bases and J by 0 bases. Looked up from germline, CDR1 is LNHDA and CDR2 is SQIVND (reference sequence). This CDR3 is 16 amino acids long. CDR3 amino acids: CASSPRLAGSYNEQFF. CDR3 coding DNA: TGTGCCAGTAGTCCGCGACTAGCGGGCTCCTACAATGAGCAGTTCTTC.

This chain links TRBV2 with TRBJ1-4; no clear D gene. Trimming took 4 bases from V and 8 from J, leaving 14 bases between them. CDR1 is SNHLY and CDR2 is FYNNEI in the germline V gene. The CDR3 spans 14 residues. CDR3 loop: CASSAGQAAEKLFF. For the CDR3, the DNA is TGTGCCAGCAGTGCTGGTCAGGCAGCCGAAAAACTGTTTTTT.

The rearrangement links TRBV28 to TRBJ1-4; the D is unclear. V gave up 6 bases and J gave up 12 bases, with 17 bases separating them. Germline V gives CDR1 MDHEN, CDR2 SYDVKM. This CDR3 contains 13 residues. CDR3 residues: CASRYRGDEELFF. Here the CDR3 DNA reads TGTGCCAGCAGATACCGGGGAGATGAGGAACTGTTTTTT.

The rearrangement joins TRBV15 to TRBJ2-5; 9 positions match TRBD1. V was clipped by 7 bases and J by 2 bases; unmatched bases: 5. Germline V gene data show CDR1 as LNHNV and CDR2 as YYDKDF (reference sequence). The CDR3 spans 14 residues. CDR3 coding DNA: TGTGCCACCAACCCGGGACAGGGACAAGAGACCCAGTACTTC. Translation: CATNPGQGQETQYF.

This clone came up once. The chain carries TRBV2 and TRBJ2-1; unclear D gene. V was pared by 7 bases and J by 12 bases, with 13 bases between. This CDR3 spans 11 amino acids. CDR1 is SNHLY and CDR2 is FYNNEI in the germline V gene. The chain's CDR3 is CASTSGPGQFF. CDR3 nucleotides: TGTGCCAGCACCTCAGGCCCCGGGCAGTTCTTC. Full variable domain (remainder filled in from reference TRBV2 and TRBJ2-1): EPEVTQTPSHQVTQMGQEVILRCVPISNHLYFYWYRQILGQKVEFLVSFYNNEISEKSEIFDDQFSVERPDGSNFTLKIRSTKLEDSAMYFCASTSGPGQFFGPGTRLTVL.

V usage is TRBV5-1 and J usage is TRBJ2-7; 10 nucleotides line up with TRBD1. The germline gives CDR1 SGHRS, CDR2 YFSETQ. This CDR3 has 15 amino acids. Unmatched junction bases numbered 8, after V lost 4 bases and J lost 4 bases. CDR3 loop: CASSAGTGVSYEQYF. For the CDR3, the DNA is TGCGCCAGCAGCGCGGGGACAGGGGTATCGTACGAGCAGTACTTC.

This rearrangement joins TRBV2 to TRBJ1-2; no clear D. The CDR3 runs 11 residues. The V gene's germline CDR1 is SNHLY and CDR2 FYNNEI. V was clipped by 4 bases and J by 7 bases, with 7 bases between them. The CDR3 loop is CASSGEVGYTF. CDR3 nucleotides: TGTGCCAGCAGTGGGGAGGTTGGCTACACCTTC.

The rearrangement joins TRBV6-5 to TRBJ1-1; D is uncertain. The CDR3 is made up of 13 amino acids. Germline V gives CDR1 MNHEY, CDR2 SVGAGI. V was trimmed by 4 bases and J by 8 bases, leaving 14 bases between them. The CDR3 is CASSSPRGLEAFF. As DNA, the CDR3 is TGTGCCAGCAGTTCGCCCCGAGGGCTCGAAGCTTTCTTT.

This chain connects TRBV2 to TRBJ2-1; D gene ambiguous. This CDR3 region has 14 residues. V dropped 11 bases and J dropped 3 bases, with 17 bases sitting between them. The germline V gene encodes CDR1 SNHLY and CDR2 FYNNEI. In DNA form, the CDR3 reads TGTGCCGGCTTCAGGACCGAACTCTACAATGAGCAGTTCTTC. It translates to CAGFRTELYNEQFF.

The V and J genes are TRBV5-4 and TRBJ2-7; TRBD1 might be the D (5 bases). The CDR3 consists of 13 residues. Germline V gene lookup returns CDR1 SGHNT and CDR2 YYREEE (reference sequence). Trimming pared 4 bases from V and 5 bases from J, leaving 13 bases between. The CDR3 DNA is TGTGCCAGCAGCGTCGCAGGGCTTCACGAGCAGTACTTC. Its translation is CASSVAGLHEQYF. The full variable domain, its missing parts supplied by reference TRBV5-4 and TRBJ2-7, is ETGVTQSPTHLIKTRGQQVTLRCSSQSGHNTVSWYQQALGQGPQFIFQYYREEENGRGNFPPRFSGLQFPNYSSELNVNALELDDSALYLCASSVAGLHEQYFGPGTRLTVT.

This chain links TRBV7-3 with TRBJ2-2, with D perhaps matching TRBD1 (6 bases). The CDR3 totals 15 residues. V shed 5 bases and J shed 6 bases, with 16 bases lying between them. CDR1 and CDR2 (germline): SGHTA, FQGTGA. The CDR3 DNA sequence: TGTGCCAGCAGCCAGACAGGAGGTTTAGCCGGGGAGCTGTTTTTT. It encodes CASSQTGGLAGELFF.

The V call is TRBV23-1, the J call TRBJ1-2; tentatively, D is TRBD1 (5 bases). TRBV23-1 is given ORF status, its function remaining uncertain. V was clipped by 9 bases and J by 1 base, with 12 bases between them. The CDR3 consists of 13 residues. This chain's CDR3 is CASGTGRNYGYTF. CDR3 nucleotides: TGCGCCAGTGGGACCGGGCGTAACTATGGCTACACCTTC.

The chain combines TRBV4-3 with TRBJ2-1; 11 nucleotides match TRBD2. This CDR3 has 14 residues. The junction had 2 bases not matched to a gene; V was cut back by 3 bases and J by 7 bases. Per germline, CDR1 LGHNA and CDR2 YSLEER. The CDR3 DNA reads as TGCGCCAGCAGCCAGCGACTAGCGGGAAATGAGCAGTTCTTC. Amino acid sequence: CASSQRLAGNEQFF.

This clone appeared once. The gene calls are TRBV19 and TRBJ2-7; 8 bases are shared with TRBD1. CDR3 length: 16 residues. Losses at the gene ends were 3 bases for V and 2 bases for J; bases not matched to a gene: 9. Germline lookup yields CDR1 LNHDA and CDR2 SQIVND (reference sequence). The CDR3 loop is CASSILPPGQAYEQYV. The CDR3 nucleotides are TGTGCCAGTAGTATCCTACCTCCGGGACAGGCCTACGAGCAGTACGTC.

The CDR3 DNA reads TGTGCCAGCAGCGATGGACTAGGTGGTGGCTACACCTTC. As protein: CASSDGLGGGYTF. The rearrangement uses TRBV9 and TRBJ1-2; D call uncertain. CDR1 and CDR2 (germline): SGDLS, YYNGEE. The V end lost 3 bases, the J end lost 7 bases, and 13 bases lay between the germline ends. The length of the CDR3 is 13 residues.

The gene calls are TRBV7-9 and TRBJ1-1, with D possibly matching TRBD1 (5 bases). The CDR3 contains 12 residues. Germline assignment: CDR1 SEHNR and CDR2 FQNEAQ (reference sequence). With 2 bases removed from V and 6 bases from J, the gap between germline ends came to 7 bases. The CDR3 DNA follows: TGTGCCAGCAGCTTACTCAGGGCTGAAGCTTTCTTT. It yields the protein CASSLLRAEAFF.

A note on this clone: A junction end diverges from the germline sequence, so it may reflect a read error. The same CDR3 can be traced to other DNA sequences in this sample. This CDR3 reads CAWSVLYGYTF. The CDR3 DNA is TGTGCCTGGAGCGTTCTGTATGGGTACACCTTC. V usage is TRBV30 and J usage is TRBJ1-2; no definite D call. Germline values: CDR1 GTSNPN, CDR2 SVGIG (reference sequence). The CDR3 contains 11 residues.

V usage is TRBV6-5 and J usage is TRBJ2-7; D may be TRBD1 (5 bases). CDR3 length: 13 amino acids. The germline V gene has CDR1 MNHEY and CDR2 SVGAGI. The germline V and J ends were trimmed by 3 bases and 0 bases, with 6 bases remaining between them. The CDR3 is CASSYDSSYEQYV. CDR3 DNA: TGTGCCAGCAGTTATGACAGCTCCTACGAGCAGTACGTC.

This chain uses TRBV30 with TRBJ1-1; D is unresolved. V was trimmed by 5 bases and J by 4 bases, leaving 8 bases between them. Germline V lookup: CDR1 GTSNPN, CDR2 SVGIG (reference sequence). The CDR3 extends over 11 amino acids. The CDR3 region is CAWGFITEAFF. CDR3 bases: TGTGCCTGGGGATTTATCACTGAAGCTTTCTTT.

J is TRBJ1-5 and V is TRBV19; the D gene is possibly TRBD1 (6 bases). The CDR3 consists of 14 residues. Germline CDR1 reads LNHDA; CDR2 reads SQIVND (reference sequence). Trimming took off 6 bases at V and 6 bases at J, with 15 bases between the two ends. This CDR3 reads CASRQGDLGQPQHF. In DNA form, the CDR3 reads TGTGCCAGTAGACAGGGAGATTTAGGTCAGCCCCAGCATTTT.

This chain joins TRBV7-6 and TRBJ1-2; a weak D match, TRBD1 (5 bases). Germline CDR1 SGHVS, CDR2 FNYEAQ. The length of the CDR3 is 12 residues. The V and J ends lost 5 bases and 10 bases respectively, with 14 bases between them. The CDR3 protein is CASSPGGGAYTF. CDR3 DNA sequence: TGTGCCAGCAGCCCCGGGGGGGGAGCCTACACCTTC.

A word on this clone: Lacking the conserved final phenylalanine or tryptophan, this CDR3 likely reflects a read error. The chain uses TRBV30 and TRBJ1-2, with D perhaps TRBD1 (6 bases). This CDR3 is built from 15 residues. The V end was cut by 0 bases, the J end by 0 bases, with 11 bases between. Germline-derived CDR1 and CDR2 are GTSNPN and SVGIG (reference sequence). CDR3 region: CAWSVQGRTNYGYTL. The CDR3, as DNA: TGTGCCTGGAGTGTACAGGGCAGGACTAACTATGGCTACACCCTC.

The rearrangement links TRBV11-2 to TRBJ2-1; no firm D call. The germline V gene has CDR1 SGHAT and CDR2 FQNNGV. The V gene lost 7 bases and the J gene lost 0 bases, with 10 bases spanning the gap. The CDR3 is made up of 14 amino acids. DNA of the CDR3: TGTGCCAGCACGTTACTGAGCTCCTACAATGAGCAGTTCTTC. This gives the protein CASTLLSSYNEQFF.

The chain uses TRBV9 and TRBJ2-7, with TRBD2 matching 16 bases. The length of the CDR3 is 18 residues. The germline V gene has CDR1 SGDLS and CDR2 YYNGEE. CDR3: CASTITPGLAGGPRPVKV. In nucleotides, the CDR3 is TGTGCCAGCACCATAACACCGGGACTAGCGGGAGGGCCCCGCCCCGTTAAGGTC.

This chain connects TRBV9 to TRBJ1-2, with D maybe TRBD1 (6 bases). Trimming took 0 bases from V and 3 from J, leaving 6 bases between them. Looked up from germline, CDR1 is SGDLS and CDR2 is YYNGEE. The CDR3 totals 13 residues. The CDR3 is CASSVGQDYGYTF. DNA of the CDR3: TGTGCCAGCAGCGTAGGACAGGACTATGGCTACACCTTC.